The 17 T cell receptor beta chains reported below all come from one sample, sequenced in a study of CD8+ T cells in alopecia areata. Reverse transcribed after extraction, RNA yielded cDNA as the sequencing template. The method was immunoSEQ multiplex PCR; TCRdb's version includes in-frame clones alone and lacks a portion of them. The data hold roughly 170,000 clones, with 50% to 60% observed a single time. The sample was CD4+ T cells sorted from blood, taken at week 0. Every receptor here comes from a human donor with alopecia areata.

The CDR3 sequence is CASSLTETDTQYF. As DNA, the CDR3 is TGCGCCAGCAGCCTAACCGAGACAGATACGCAGTATTTT. The chain recombines TRBV4-1 with TRBJ2-3, with D unresolved. The CDR3 has 13 amino acids. Per germline, CDR1 MGHRA and CDR2 YSYEKL. The germline V and J ends were trimmed by 4 bases and 3 bases, with 8 bases remaining between them.

J is TRBJ2-1 and V is TRBV19, with 9 bases fitting TRBD1. Per the germline V gene, CDR1 is LNHDA and CDR2 is SQIVND (reference sequence). V dropped 9 bases and J dropped 7; count of bases not matched to a gene: 10. The CDR3 contains 14 residues. Here the CDR3 reads CASGGQGEGNEQFF. The CDR3 DNA reads as TGTGCCAGCGGGGGACAGGGAGAAGGGAATGAGCAGTTCTTC.

The chain couples TRBV11-3 to TRBJ2-3, with TRBD1 as a possible D gene (6 bases). The germline V and J ends were trimmed by 1 base and 5 bases, with 16 bases remaining between them. CDR1 SGHNT and CDR2 YENEEA come from the germline V gene. This CDR3 spans 16 amino acids. CDR3: CASSLGVQPRGDTQYF. In DNA, the CDR3 is TGTGCCAGCAGCTTAGGAGTACAGCCCAGGGGAGATACGCAGTATTTT. Looking up the rest from reference TRBV11-3 and TRBJ2-3 gives the full variable domain: EAGVVQSPRYKIIEKKQPVAFWCNPISGHNTLYWYLQNLGQGPELLIRYENEEAVDDSQLPKDRFSAERLKGVDSTLKIQPAELGDSAVYLCASSLGVQPRGDTQYFGPGTRLTVL.

The CDR3 loop reads CASSLRQTQETQYF. In DNA form, the CDR3 reads TGTGCCAGCAGTTTAAGACAAACCCAAGAGACCCAGTACTTC. V usage is TRBV27 and J usage is TRBJ2-5; unclear D gene. This CDR3 region has 14 residues. Deletions cut 2 bases from V and 1 base from J, with 8 bases between. Looked up from germline, CDR1 is MNHEY and CDR2 is SMNVEV (reference sequence).

The chain is built from TRBV14 and TRBJ1-1; D ambiguous. CDR1 SGHDN and CDR2 FVKESK come from the germline V gene. V was pared by 1 base and J by 1 base, with 13 bases between. The CDR3 loop spans 16 amino acids. CDR3 residues: CASSQGVNIQNTEAFF. The CDR3 DNA sequence: TGTGCCAGCAGCCAAGGAGTGAACATTCAGAACACTGAAGCTTTCTTT. Variable domain in full (rest from reference TRBV14 and TRBJ1-1): EAGVTQFPSHSVIEKGQTVTLRCDPISGHDNLYWYRRVMGKEIKFLLHFVKESKQDESGMPNNRFLAERTGGTYSTLKVQPAELEDSGVYFCASSQGVNIQNTEAFFGQGTRLTVV.

V usage is TRBV7-9 and J usage is TRBJ2-5; 7 positions agree with TRBD2. With 1 base clipped from V and 4 bases from J, the junction kept 12 bases outside the gene matches. The CDR3 sequence is 17 residues long. Germline V gene lookup returns CDR1 SEHNR and CDR2 FQNEAQ (reference sequence). Written as DNA, the CDR3 is TGTGCCAGCAGCTTAGGGGAGGGACCCCGCTATATAGAGACCCAGTACTTC. It is translated as CASSLGEGPRYIETQYF.

The J gene is TRBJ2-3, the V gene TRBV12-5; TRBD2 agrees at 8 bases. Looked up from germline, CDR1 is LGHNT and CDR2 is FRNRAP. J lost 1 base, V lost 7 bases, and 4 bases had no gene match. This CDR3 has 14 residues. The CDR3, as DNA: TGTGCTAGTGTTCGTAGCGGGGGCACAGATACGCAGTATTTT. Translating it yields CASVRSGGTDTQYF.

The sample holds one count of this clone. J is TRBJ2-7 and V is TRBV2, with 11 bases matching TRBD1. V lost 5 bases and J lost 3; bases outside the gene matches: 3. Germline V gives CDR1 SNHLY, CDR2 FYNNEI. There are 14 residues in the CDR3. Written as DNA, the CDR3 is TGTGCCAGCAGTTGGACAGGGGGCTTCTACGAGCAGTACTTC. Translating gives CASSWTGGFYEQYF.

This clone was counted between two and nine times. The V and J genes are TRBV29-1 and TRBJ2-5; D is unresolved. The J call may not be correct, given that the DNA end is closer to TRBJ2-7. CDR1 and CDR2 from the germline V gene are SQVTM and ANQGSEA. This CDR3 has 10 amino acids. In DNA form, the CDR3 reads TGCAGCGTTGGAGGCAACGAGCAGTACTTC. Its protein product is CSVGGNEQYF.

V usage is TRBV6-6 and J usage is TRBJ1-4; a weak D match, TRBD1 (5 bases). V was trimmed by 8 bases and J by 6 bases, leaving 13 bases between them. The CDR3 is 13 residues long. Germline-derived CDR1 and CDR2 are MNHNY and SVGAGI (reference sequence). CDR3 in DNA: TGTGCCAGCGGGCGGGGGTTAGATGAAAAACTGTTTTTT. It translates to CASGRGLDEKLFF.

The gene calls are TRBV6-5 and TRBJ2-7; D may be TRBD1 (5 bases). The CDR3 is 13 amino acids. V gave up 6 bases and J gave up 2 bases, with 11 bases separating them. Germline CDR1 reads MNHEY; CDR2 reads SVGAGI. The CDR3 region is CASSPNRPYEQYF. CDR3 sequence (DNA): TGTGCCAGCAGCCCTAACAGGCCCTACGAGCAGTACTTC.

The chain employs TRBV7-9 and TRBJ2-5; 7 bases are shared with TRBD2. J lost 5 bases, V lost 2 bases, and 5 bases had no gene match. CDR1 is SEHNR and CDR2 is FQNEAQ in the germline V gene (reference sequence). CDR3 length: 14 residues. The CDR3 sequence: CASSLPGGSETQYF. The DNA of the CDR3 is TGTGCCAGCAGCTTACCGGGCGGGAGCGAGACCCAGTACTTC.

The V and J genes are TRBV29-1 and TRBJ2-1; D perhaps matches TRBD1 (5 bases). The V gene lost 4 bases and the J gene lost 5 bases, with 15 bases spanning the gap. Looked up from germline, CDR1 is SQVTM and CDR2 is ANQGSEA. There are 14 residues in the CDR3. CDR3 sequence reads: CSVALAQGHNEQFF. Here the CDR3 DNA reads TGCAGCGTTGCACTGGCGCAGGGCCACAATGAGCAGTTCTTC.

This clone appeared a few times. The rearrangement uses TRBV5-6 and TRBJ2-7; D is uncertain. This CDR3 region has 15 residues. From germline, CDR1 is SGHDT and CDR2 YYEEEE. The V end was cut by 0 bases, the J end by 0 bases, with 10 bases between. The CDR3 nucleotides read TGTGCCAGCAGCTTGGCCTTCAGGAACTCCTACGAGCAGTACTTC. This translates into CASSLAFRNSYEQYF.

This chain uses TRBV25-1 with TRBJ1-1; D is unclear. The V end lost 4 bases, the J end lost 8 bases, and 8 bases lay between the germline ends. Germline values: CDR1 MGHDK, CDR2 SYGVNS. This CDR3 is 11 amino acids long. The DNA of the CDR3 is TGTGCCAGCAGTGGGGGTCGGGAAGCTTTCTTT. Protein: CASSGGREAFF.

The gene calls are TRBV18 and TRBJ1-2; D gene unclear. This CDR3 has 15 residues. V gave up 2 bases and J gave up 6 bases, with 16 bases separating them. Per the germline V gene, CDR1 is KGHSH and CDR2 is LQKENI. CDR3: CASSPSWARIDGYTF. For the CDR3, the DNA is TGTGCCAGCTCACCATCCTGGGCAAGGATCGATGGCTACACCTTC.

V usage is TRBV27 and J usage is TRBJ2-3; the D is unclear. CDR3 length: 13 residues. V was cut by 3 bases and J by 4 bases, with 8 bases left in between. CDR1 and CDR2 from the germline V gene are MNHEY and SMNVEV (reference sequence). The CDR3 DNA is TGTGCCAGCAGTTTTACGCAGGCAGATACGCAGTATTTT. Amino acids: CASSFTQADTQYF.